The table lists the clone carrying this T cell receptor (beta chain) with a few counts. TCRdb independently ran MiXCR on the 5' RACE reads; one entry per CDR3 protein. In the table there are around 250,000 distinct CDR3 sequences, approximately 8.6% of which are singletons. This record comes from a study of identical twins. Trimming removed 10 bases from V and 4 bases from J, with 14 bases in between. The CDR3 loop spans 12 amino acids. CDR1 is ENHRY and CDR2 is SYGVKD in the germline V gene. The sample was also reused in another study, on yellow fever vaccine responses in identical twins.

This receptor was obtained from a woman between 18 and 30 years old in good health. The chain links TRBV10-3 to TRBJ2-7; possible D gene TRBD2, 7 bases. Sequenced sample: CD8+ T cells sorted from blood. The CDR3 DNA sequence: TGTGCCACCGGAGGGGGGGTTTACGAGCAGTACTTC. Translated, it gives CATGGGVYEQYF.